Presented here are 25 T cell receptor beta chains from one specimen sequenced in a study of cytotoxic CD8 clonotypes in ibrutinib-treated CLL. The assay was immunoSEQ multiplex PCR, and TCRdb's table has in-frame clones only and misses some. This table holds approximately 150,000 clones, approximately 77% found once. The source material was PBMCs, sampled after 12 months of ibrutinib treatment. The receptors were gathered from a human donor with chronic lymphocytic leukemia.

V and J are TRBV11-3 and TRBJ2-7; TRBD2 matches at 7 bases. The CDR3 is made up of 15 amino acids. J was trimmed by 4 bases and V by 2 bases; bases with no gene match: 8. Looked up from germline, CDR1 is SGHNT and CDR2 is YENEEA. CDR3: CASSLPPGLSYEQYF. CDR3 DNA: TGTGCCAGCAGCTTACCACCGGGACTATCTTACGAGCAGTACTTC.

The gene calls are TRBV25-1 and TRBJ1-1; D is uncertain. There are 12 residues in the CDR3. The V gene's germline CDR1 is MGHDK and CDR2 SYGVNS. The V gene lost 8 bases and the J gene lost 5 bases, with 12 bases spanning the gap. The chain's CDR3 is CASAPGRTEAFF. The CDR3 region has the DNA TGTGCCAGCGCACCGGGAAGGACTGAAGCTTTCTTT.

A few counts support this clone. The V call is TRBV27, the J call TRBJ2-3; the D call may be TRBD1 or TRBD2 (5 bases each). This CDR3 has 13 residues. The germline V and J ends were trimmed by 5 bases and 3 bases, with 9 bases remaining between them. Germline lookup yields CDR1 MNHEY and CDR2 SMNVEV (reference sequence). CDR3 sequence reads: CASSPWGTDTQYF. In DNA form, the CDR3 reads TGTGCCAGCAGTCCCTGGGGGACAGATACGCAGTATTTT.

The chain employs TRBV27 and TRBJ2-2, with a possible D match to TRBD2 (5 bases). This CDR3 comprises 14 residues. Looked up from germline, CDR1 is MNHEY and CDR2 is SMNVEV (reference sequence). The germline V and J ends were trimmed by 5 bases and 5 bases, with 12 bases remaining between them. This chain's CDR3 is CASSLLGRTGELFF. The CDR3 DNA reads as TGTGCCAGCAGTCTACTAGGAAGGACCGGGGAGCTGTTTTTT.

This clone came up many times. The chain couples TRBV5-6 to TRBJ2-7; no clear D gene. From germline, CDR1 is SGHDT and CDR2 YYEEEE. The ends were cut back, 3 bases at V and 6 bases at J, with 10 bases in the middle. This CDR3 comprises 12 residues. The CDR3 nucleotides read TGTGCCAGCAGCTACGGACCTGGCGAGCAGTACTTC. Its protein product is CASSYGPGEQYF.

The chain links TRBV7-9 to TRBJ1-1; no firm D call. CDR1 SEHNR and CDR2 FQNEAQ come from the germline V gene (reference sequence). The CDR3 loop spans 14 amino acids. The V and J ends lost 4 bases and 4 bases respectively, with 13 bases between them. In DNA, the CDR3 is TGTGCCAGCAGCTACTGGAGTGAGCCCACTGAAGCTTTCTTT. It yields the protein CASSYWSEPTEAFF.

V gene TRBV2 combines with J gene TRBJ2-3, with no clear D. The CDR3 loop spans 14 amino acids. V was trimmed by 10 bases and J by 4 bases, leaving 18 bases between them. Germline-derived CDR1 and CDR2 are SNHLY and FYNNEI. Here the CDR3 DNA reads TGTGCCACCCCGCGAGGCCCTCACGCAGATACGCAGTATTTT. Translated, it gives CATPRGPHADTQYF.

This rearrangement joins TRBV27 to TRBJ2-3; weak D call: TRBD2 (6 bases). V lost 3 bases and J 1 base, leaving 11 bases between the germline ends. The CDR3 covers 15 residues. Germline V gene lookup returns CDR1 MNHEY and CDR2 SMNVEV (reference sequence). In DNA, the CDR3 is TGTGCCAGCAGTTTGAAGGCTAGCGGCACAGATACGCAGTATTTT. Amino acid sequence: CASSLKASGTDTQYF.

The chain recombines TRBV18 with TRBJ1-6; D uncertain. CDR1 and CDR2 from the germline V gene are KGHSH and LQKENI. This CDR3 comprises 16 residues. V was trimmed by 0 bases and J by 7 bases, leaving 13 bases between them. CDR3 nucleotides: TGTGCCAGCTCACCACCGGTGTCTGCGACGAATTCACCCCTCCACTTT. This encodes CASSPPVSATNSPLHF.

The chain is built from TRBV27 and TRBJ1-3; D possibly corresponds to TRBD1 (6 bases). The germline CDR1 and CDR2 sequences are MNHEY and SMNVEV (reference sequence). V was clipped by 6 bases and J by 2 bases, with 8 bases between them. CDR3 length equals 13 residues. This CDR3 reads CASREGAGNTIYF. The CDR3, as DNA: TGTGCCAGCAGAGAGGGGGCTGGAAACACCATATATTTT.

This clone was counted only a few times. The chain uses TRBV5-1 and TRBJ1-1, with D hard to call. CDR3 length: 13 amino acids. In germline, CDR1 is SGHRS, CDR2 YFSETQ. V was pared by 2 bases and J by 3 bases, with 8 bases between. The CDR3 bases are TGCGCCAGCAGCTTTGGGATGGACACTGAAGCTTTCTTT. Its protein product is CASSFGMDTEAFF.

This sequence joins TRBV11-2 and TRBJ1-5, with 7 bases aligning to TRBD1. This CDR3 region has 13 residues. Per germline, CDR1 SGHAT and CDR2 FQNNGV. V shed 5 bases and J 8 bases; nucleotides not matched to a gene: 6. CDR3 nucleotides: TGTGCCAGCAGCCCGGGGACAGTTGAGCCCCAGCATTTT. Translating gives CASSPGTVEPQHF.

The V call is TRBV14, the J call TRBJ2-7; no clear D gene. Trimming cost V 1 base and J 1 base, with 11 bases left between them. There are 15 residues in the CDR3. CDR1 and CDR2 from the germline V gene are SGHDN and FVKESK. CDR3 coding DNA: TGTGCCAGCAGCCAAGGGCACAGCCGTTCCTACGAGCAGTACTTC. This encodes CASSQGHSRSYEQYF. The full variable domain, rest sourced from reference TRBV14 and TRBJ2-7, is EAGVTQFPSHSVIEKGQTVTLRCDPISGHDNLYWYRRVMGKEIKFLLHFVKESKQDESGMPNNRFLAERTGGTYSTLKVQPAELEDSGVYFCASSQGHSRSYEQYFGPGTRLTVT.

This chain connects TRBV7-9 to TRBJ2-6; D is uncertain. V lost 7 bases and J lost 0, with 4 bases in between. Germline V gene sequence: CDR1 SEHNR, CDR2 FQNEAQ (reference sequence). This CDR3 is 13 amino acids long. The CDR3 coding sequence is TGTGCCAGCACCCACTCTGGGGCCAACGTCCTGACTTTC. Translated, it gives CASTHSGANVLTF.

As concerns this clone: The same CDR3 can be traced to other DNA sequences in this sample. The gene calls are TRBV7-2 and TRBJ2-7, with D tentatively TRBD1 (6 bases). Trimming stripped 5 bases from V and 4 bases from J, with 9 bases between. The germline V gene encodes CDR1 SGHTA and CDR2 FQGNSA. The CDR3 extends over 12 amino acids. This chain's CDR3 is CASSLTGYEQYF. For the CDR3, the DNA is TGTGCCAGCAGCCTAACAGGGTACGAGCAGTACTTC.

V and J are TRBV7-3 and TRBJ2-3, with TRBD1 matching 8 bases. CDR1 is SGHTA, CDR2 FQGTGA, per germline. The CDR3 consists of 14 residues. V was clipped by 5 bases and J by 4 bases; unmatched bases: 5. The DNA of the CDR3 is TGTGCCAGCAGCGAAATGACAGGGGCAGATACGCAGTATTTT. Its translation is CASSEMTGADTQYF.

This clone turned up a few times. J is TRBJ1-3 and V is TRBV28; D is possibly TRBD1 (5 bases). The CDR3 spans 14 residues. Trimming cost V 7 bases and J 0 bases, with 10 bases left between them. In germline, CDR1 is MDHEN, CDR2 SYDVKM. This chain's CDR3 is CASTRGFSGNTIYF. The CDR3 nucleotides read TGTGCCAGCACTCGGGGGTTCTCTGGAAACACCATATATTTT.

In its sample, this clone was seen a few times. This chain connects TRBV11-3 to TRBJ2-7, with a tentative D call TRBD2 (6 bases). The CDR3 runs to 14 residues. V was clipped by 4 bases and J by 3 bases, with 13 bases between them. Germline V gene lookup returns CDR1 SGHNT and CDR2 YENEEA. The CDR3 bases are TGTGCCAGCAGCTCGCTCCAGGGACTCTACGAGCAGTACTTC. Translation gives CASSSLQGLYEQYF.

This rearrangement joins TRBV2 to TRBJ1-1; 7 bases line up with TRBD1. Germline CDR1 is SNHLY and CDR2 is FYNNEI. Germline trimming cut 6 bases from V and 2 bases from J; bases unmatched to any gene: 3. The CDR3 covers 13 residues. DNA of the CDR3: TGTGCCAGCAGGACAGGGCCAAACACTGAAGCTTTCTTT. Translating gives CASRTGPNTEAFF. The full variable domain, with the rest looked up from reference TRBV2 and TRBJ1-1, is EPEVTQTPSHQVTQMGQEVILRCVPISNHLYFYWYRQILGQKVEFLVSFYNNEISEKSEIFDDQFSVERPDGSNFTLKIRSTKLEDSAMYFCASRTGPNTEAFFGQGTRLTVV.

This clone came up many times. The chain is built from TRBV6-5 and TRBJ2-7, with 7 nucleotides matching TRBD1. CDR1 is MNHEY, CDR2 SVGAGI, per germline. CDR3 size: 13 residues. The trim removed 10 bases at V and 6 bases at J, leaving 12 bases unmatched. CDR3 sequence: CATQGGTAFEQYF. DNA for the CDR3: TGTGCCACCCAGGGTGGGACAGCCTTCGAGCAGTACTTC.

The chain couples TRBV29-1 to TRBJ1-2; the D gene is possibly TRBD1 (5 bases). The V end lost 3 bases, the J end lost 4 bases, and 9 bases lay between the germline ends. The germline V gene has CDR1 SQVTM and CDR2 ANQGSEA. This CDR3 has 12 residues. The CDR3 DNA follows: TGCAGCGTTGAGGCAGGGTTCTATGGCTACACCTTC. Protein: CSVEAGFYGYTF.

The gene calls are TRBV2 and TRBJ2-2, with a weak D call TRBD2 (5 bases). V was clipped by 7 bases and J by 0 bases, with 15 bases between them. The CDR3 spans 16 residues. The V gene's germline CDR1 is SNHLY and CDR2 FYNNEI. CDR3 coding DNA: TGTGCCAGCACCCTCCGGGCTAGCACGAACACCGGGGAGCTGTTTTTT. Encoded protein: CASTLRASTNTGELFF.

The count of this clone is one. V usage is TRBV27 and J usage is TRBJ1-1, with 7 bases fitting TRBD1. The CDR3 contains 12 residues. From germline, CDR1 is MNHEY and CDR2 SMNVEV (reference sequence). The junction had 3 bases not matched to a gene; V was cut back by 3 bases and J by 8 bases. DNA of the CDR3: TGTGCCAGCAGTTTCCTACAGGGGGAAGCTTTCTTT. Its protein is CASSFLQGEAFF.

The table lists this clone with a few counts. The chain recombines TRBV6-6 with TRBJ1-2; tentative D call: TRBD1 (5 bases). The CDR3 extends over 12 amino acids. V was trimmed by 8 bases and J by 4 bases, leaving 11 bases between them. CDR1 and CDR2 from the germline V gene are MNHNY and SVGAGI (reference sequence). As DNA, the CDR3 is TGTGCCAGCGCTGACAGAGGCTATGGCTACACCTTC. Encoded protein: CASADRGYGYTF.

This clone has a single count. This chain uses TRBV28 with TRBJ2-1; 12 positions agree with TRBD2. V gave up 5 bases and J gave up 4 bases; unmatched junction bases: 6. Germline V gene sequence: CDR1 MDHEN, CDR2 SYDVKM. The CDR3 covers 16 residues. The CDR3 bases are TGTGCCAGCAGTGGGTTAACTAGCGGGGGGTACAATGAGCAGTTCTTC. This encodes CASSGLTSGGYNEQFF.